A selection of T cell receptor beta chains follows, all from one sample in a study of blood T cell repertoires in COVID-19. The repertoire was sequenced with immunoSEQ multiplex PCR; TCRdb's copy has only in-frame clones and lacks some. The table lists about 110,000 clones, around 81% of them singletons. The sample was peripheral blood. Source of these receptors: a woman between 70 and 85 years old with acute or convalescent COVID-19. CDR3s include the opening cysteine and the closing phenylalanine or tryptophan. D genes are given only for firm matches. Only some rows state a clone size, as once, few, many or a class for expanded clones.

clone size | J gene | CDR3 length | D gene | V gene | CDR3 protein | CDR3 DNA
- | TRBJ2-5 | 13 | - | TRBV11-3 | CASSLGVQETQYF | TGTGCCAGCAGCTTAGGAGTCCAAGAGACCCAGTACTTC
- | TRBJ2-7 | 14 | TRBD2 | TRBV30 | CAWTSGRGSYEQYF | TGTGCCTGGACTAGCGGGAGGGGTAGTTACGAGCAGTACTTC
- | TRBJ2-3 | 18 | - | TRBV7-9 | CASSLGAQPGLVADTQYF | TGTGCCAGCAGCTTAGGGGCACAACCGGGACTCGTAGCAGATACGCAGTATTTT
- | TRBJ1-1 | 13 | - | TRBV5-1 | CASSLGTEGSAFF | TGCGCCAGCAGCTTGGGCACGGAGGGGTCAGCTTTCTTT
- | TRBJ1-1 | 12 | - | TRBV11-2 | CASSLDYTEAFF | TGTGCCAGCAGCTTAGACTACACTGAAGCTTTCTTT
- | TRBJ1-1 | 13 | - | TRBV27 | CASSSQGFTEAFF | TGTGCCAGCAGTTCACAGGGTTTCACTGAAGCTTTCTTT
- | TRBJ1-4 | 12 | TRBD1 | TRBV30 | CARQGGNEKLFF | TGTGCCCGACAGGGGGGCAATGAAAAACTGTTTTTT
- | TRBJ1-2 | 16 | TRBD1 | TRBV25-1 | CASRPQGASLDYGYTF | TGTGCCAGCAGACCACAGGGGGCGTCGTTAGACTATGGCTACACCTTC
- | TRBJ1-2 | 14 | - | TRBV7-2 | CASSLGTTNYGYTF | TGTGCCAGCAGCTTAGGGACAACAAACTATGGCTACACCTTC
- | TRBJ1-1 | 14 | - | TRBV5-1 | CASSLGHSNTEAFF | TGCGCCAGCAGCCTGGGACACAGTAACACTGAAGCTTTCTTT
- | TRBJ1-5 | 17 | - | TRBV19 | CASSKMEGGGPWQPQHF | TGTGCCAGTAGTAAAATGGAGGGCGGAGGGCCATGGCAGCCCCAGCATTTT
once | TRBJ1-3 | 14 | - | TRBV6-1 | CASSEGGVVNTIYF | TGTGCCAGCAGTGAAGGGGGCGTGGTGAACACCATATATTTT
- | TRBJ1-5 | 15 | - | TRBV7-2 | CASSLQGFSNQPQHF | TGTGCCAGCAGCTTGCAGGGTTTTAGCAATCAGCCCCAGCATTTT
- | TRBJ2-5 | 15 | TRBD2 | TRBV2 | CAGRGGSGPEGTQYF | TGTGCCGGGAGGGGTGGTAGCGGCCCCGAGGGGACCCAGTACTTC
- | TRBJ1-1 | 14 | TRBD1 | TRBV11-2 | CASSPRTGNTEAFF | TGTGCCAGCAGCCCCCGGACAGGGAACACTGAAGCTTTCTTT
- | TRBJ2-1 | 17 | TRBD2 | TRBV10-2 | CASRSTSGRKNYNEQFF | TGCGCCAGCAGATCGACTAGCGGGAGAAAGAACTACAATGAGCAGTTCTTC
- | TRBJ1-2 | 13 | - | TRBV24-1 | CATSVGSNYGYTF | TGTGCCACCAGTGTCGGTTCTAACTATGGCTACACCTTC
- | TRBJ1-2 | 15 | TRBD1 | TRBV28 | CASRDGQGRNYGYTF | TGTGCCAGCAGGGACGGACAGGGACGAAACTATGGCTACACCTTC
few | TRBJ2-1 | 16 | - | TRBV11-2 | CASSDERRSSYNEQFF | TGTGCCAGCAGCGACGAACGGAGAAGCTCCTACAATGAGCAGTTCTTC
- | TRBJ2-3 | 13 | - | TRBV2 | CASSEERTDTQYF | TGTGCCAGCAGTGAGGAGCGGACAGATACGCAGTATTTT
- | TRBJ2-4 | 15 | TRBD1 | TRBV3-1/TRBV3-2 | CASSQGDRGKNIQYF | TGTGCCAGCAGCCAAGGCGACAGGGGGAAAAACATTCAGTACTTC
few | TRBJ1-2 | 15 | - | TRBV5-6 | CASSLGHPANYGYTF | TGTGCCAGCAGCTTGGGCCACCCAGCTAACTATGGCTACACCTTC